The clone carrying this T cell receptor beta chain was seen more than once but under ten times. These data originate in a study of shared clonotypes between healthy human individuals. Study summary: Donors had three CD4 naive, three CD4 memory, two CD8 naive and one CD8 memory plate apiece.

V was pared by 4 bases and J by 3 bases, with 16 bases between. The CDR3 length is 15 residues. Germline loops: CDR1 SGHAT, CDR2 FQNNGV. Within Nashville, Tennessee resided all donors, each a Caucasian adult. Original handling: Owing to the provision of junction-only sequences devoid of quality scores by immunoSEQ, filtering differed. TCRdb's table, derived via immunoSEQ multiplex PCR, lists solely in-frame clones and lacks some. That table is the source of V, J and clone size, and D and trimming were worked out from the DNA. This sample has 500,000 or so clones; more than 95% occur once, and the top ten carry 0.05% to 0.07%.

This sequence was found in a woman aged 25 to 39 in good health. The chain uses TRBV11-2 and TRBJ2-7; D tentatively fits TRBD1 or TRBD2 (5 bases each). The source material was naive CD4+ T cells sorted from blood. Subset of the sample: CD45RA+ positively selected. This CDR3 is CASSSRDGSGYEQYF. CDR3 nucleotides: TGTGCCAGCAGCTCTCGGGACGGAAGTGGCTACGAGCAGTACTTC.